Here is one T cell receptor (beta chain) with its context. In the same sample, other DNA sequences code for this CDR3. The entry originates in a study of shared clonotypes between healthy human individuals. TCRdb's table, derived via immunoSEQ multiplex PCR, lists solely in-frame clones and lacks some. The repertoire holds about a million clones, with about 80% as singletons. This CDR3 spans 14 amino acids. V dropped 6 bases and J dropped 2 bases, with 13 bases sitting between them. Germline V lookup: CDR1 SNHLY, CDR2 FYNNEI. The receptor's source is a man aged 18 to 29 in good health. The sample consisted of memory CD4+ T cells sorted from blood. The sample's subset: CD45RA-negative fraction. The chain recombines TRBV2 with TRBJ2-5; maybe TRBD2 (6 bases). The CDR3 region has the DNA TGTGCCAGCAGCTCCTCTAGCGTTCAAGAGACCCAGTACTTC. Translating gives CASSSSSVQETQYF. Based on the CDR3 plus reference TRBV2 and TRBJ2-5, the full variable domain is EPEVTQTPSHQVTQMGQEVILRCVPISNHLYFYWYRQILGQKVEFLVSFYNNEISEKSEIFDDQFSVERPDGSNFTLKIRSTKLEDSAMYFCASSSSSVQETQYFGPGTRLLVL.